Below, 16 T cell receptor beta chains from the same sample are listed, as sequenced in a study of OX40 agonist ivuxolimab in advanced cancers. The repertoire was sequenced with immunoSEQ multiplex PCR; TCRdb's copy has only in-frame clones and lacks some. The sample consists of 55,000 to 90,000 clones, 70% to 90% of them appearing once. Sequences were derived from CD4+ or CD8+ T cells sorted from blood, sampled in a trial of the OX40 agonist ivuxolimab. All receptors derive from an adult with an advanced solid tumor such as melanoma, head and neck, liver or kidney cancer.

V usage is TRBV30 and J usage is TRBJ1-2; D gene unclear. CDR3 size: 12 residues. CDR1 GTSNPN and CDR2 SVGIG come from the germline V gene (reference sequence). The germline V and J ends were trimmed by 4 bases and 4 bases, with 10 bases remaining between them. The CDR3 DNA sequence: TGTGCCTGGACACCAGGAGCCTATGGCTACACCTTC. This gives the protein CAWTPGAYGYTF.

This chain joins TRBV7-2 and TRBJ1-4, with 9 bases lining up with TRBD1. The V segment lost 4 bases and the J segment 8 bases; nucleotides outside the gene matches: 8. The germline V gene has CDR1 SGHTA and CDR2 FQGNSA. CDR3 length: 15 residues. The CDR3 DNA reads as TGTGCCAGCAGCTCCCGACAGGGGGGGCAGGAAAAACTGTTTTTT. Encoded protein: CASSSRQGGQEKLFF.

The genes are TRBV28 and TRBJ2-7; 11 nucleotides agree with TRBD1. This CDR3 is 15 amino acids long. V lost 7 bases and J lost 3; bases outside the gene matches: 8. CDR1 and CDR2 (germline): MDHEN, SYDVKM. Here the CDR3 reads CASIPAGTGGYEQYF. For the CDR3, the DNA is TGTGCCAGCATTCCCGCCGGGACAGGGGGCTACGAGCAGTACTTC. Full variable domain (missing parts from reference TRBV28 and TRBJ2-7): DVKVTQSSRYLVKRTGEKVFLECVQDMDHENMFWYRQDPGLGLRLIYFSYDVKMKEKGDIPEGYSVSREKKERFSLILESASTNQTSMYLCASIPAGTGGYEQYFGPGTRLTVT.

The chain uses TRBV6-6 and TRBJ2-3; 13 bases are shared with TRBD2. This CDR3 is built from 16 residues. The germline CDR1 and CDR2 sequences are MNHNY and SVGAGI (reference sequence). With V trimmed by 4 bases and J by 6 bases, 7 bases remained unmatched. The CDR3 is CASSSRTSGGRDTQYF. The DNA of the CDR3 is TGTGCCAGCAGTTCCCGGACTAGCGGGGGTAGGGATACGCAGTATTTT.

The rearrangement links TRBV27 to TRBJ1-4; 11 bases match TRBD1. Germline V gene data show CDR1 as MNHEY and CDR2 as SMNVEV (reference sequence). J was trimmed by 2 bases and V by 8 bases; bases with no gene match: 10. The CDR3 consists of 17 residues. This CDR3 is CASGPGQGALTNEKLFF. As DNA, the CDR3 is TGTGCCAGCGGCCCAGGACAGGGGGCTTTGACTAATGAAAAACTGTTTTTT.

By share, this clone ranks as medium-sized (0.01 to 0.1%). The chain uses TRBV19 and TRBJ1-2; D gene uncertain. Per germline, CDR1 LNHDA and CDR2 SQIVND (reference sequence). The CDR3 totals 12 residues. Trimming took 7 bases from V and 4 from J, leaving 10 bases between them. The CDR3 region is CASKDRSYGYTF. The CDR3 DNA sequence: TGTGCCAGTAAGGATAGAAGCTATGGCTACACCTTC.

The chain carries TRBV6-6 and TRBJ2-1; 8 nucleotides align to TRBD1. In germline, CDR1 is MNHNY, CDR2 SVGAGI (reference sequence). This CDR3 contains 13 residues. V lost 7 bases to trimming and J lost 6 bases; unmatched junction nucleotides: 5. CDR3 sequence (DNA): TGTGCCAGCATCAACAGGGGGACCAATGAGCAGTTCTTC. It specifies CASINRGTNEQFF.

The chain uses TRBV5-1 and TRBJ2-1; the D is unclear. The V gene's germline CDR1 is SGHRS and CDR2 YFSETQ. The CDR3 has 14 residues. V lost 0 bases to trimming and J lost 6 bases, with 10 bases between them. CDR3 in amino acids: CASSLDIDGNEQFF. CDR3 DNA sequence: TGCGCCAGCAGCTTGGATATAGATGGCAATGAGCAGTTCTTC.

The chain couples TRBV20-1 to TRBJ2-5; D gene uncertain. TRBJ2-7 explains the end of the DNA better; the J call may be wrong. This CDR3 has 11 amino acids. Germline V lookup: CDR1 DFQATT, CDR2 SNEGSKA (reference sequence). CDR3 in amino acids: CSATFLSEQYF. CDR3 nucleotide sequence: TGCAGTGCTACTTTTCTGTCCGAGCAGTACTTC.

The rearrangement links TRBV29-1 to TRBJ1-2; D gene uncertain. The germline gives CDR1 SQVTM, CDR2 ANQGSEA. CDR3 length: 8 amino acids. V gave up 1 base and J gave up 9 bases, with 0 bases separating them. The CDR3 sequence is CSVEGYTF. CDR3 coding DNA: TGCAGCGTTGAAGGCTACACCTTC.

The chain carries TRBV10-2 and TRBJ2-5; TRBD1 or TRBD2 may be the D gene (5 bases each). The germline V gene encodes CDR1 WSHSY and CDR2 SAAADI. CDR3 length equals 16 residues. The germline V and J ends were trimmed by 6 bases and 0 bases, with 17 bases remaining between them. The chain's CDR3 is CASRSRQTKYQETQYF. The CDR3 bases are TGCGCCAGCAGATCCCGACAGACTAAGTACCAAGAGACCCAGTACTTC.

This chain joins TRBV5-1 and TRBJ2-3, with a tentative D call TRBD2 (5 bases). CDR1 is SGHRS, CDR2 YFSETQ, per germline. V dropped 5 bases and J dropped 1 base, with 14 bases sitting between them. The CDR3 length is 15 residues. The chain's CDR3 is CASSPGLAGTDTQYF. The CDR3 bases are TGCGCCAGCAGTCCCGGGCTAGCTGGCACAGATACGCAGTATTTT.

By frequency in the sample, this clone is medium-sized. Here the CDR3 reads CATSPKRGAYEQYF. The CDR3 coding sequence is TGTGCCACCAGCCCCAAGCGGGGGGCCTACGAGCAGTACTTC. The V and J genes are TRBV15 and TRBJ2-7; 9 nucleotides match TRBD2. The length of the CDR3 is 14 residues. V lost 5 bases to trimming and J lost 2 bases; unmatched junction nucleotides: 4. From germline, CDR1 is LNHNV and CDR2 YYDKDF (reference sequence).

This clone was recorded a few times. The chain uses TRBV18 and TRBJ1-1, with D perhaps matching TRBD1 (5 bases). Germline loops: CDR1 KGHSH, CDR2 LQKENI. The CDR3 has 16 amino acids. Between the trimmed V and J ends, which lost 1 base and 0 bases, there was a span of 12 bases. The CDR3 sequence: CASSPRRGQLNTEAFF. The CDR3 region has the DNA TGTGCCAGCTCACCACGACGAGGACAACTGAACACTGAAGCTTTCTTT.

The CDR3 DNA sequence: TGCGCCAGCAGTGATGGGCGGGGGGCCTTGTTCTTC. Translated, it gives CASSDGRGALFF. V usage is TRBV10-1 and J usage is TRBJ2-1, with TRBD2 matching over 8 bases. The CDR3 covers 12 residues. Unmatched junction bases numbered 7, after V lost 3 bases and J lost 15 bases. Germline CDR1 WNHNN, CDR2 SYGVQD (reference sequence).

This clone appeared a few times. V gene TRBV10-1 combines with J gene TRBJ1-3; D not resolved. V lost 7 bases and J 0 bases, leaving 7 bases between the germline ends. Germline V lookup: CDR1 WNHNN, CDR2 SYGVQD (reference sequence). There are 13 residues in the CDR3. In DNA, the CDR3 is TGCGCCAGCAAAAAGAGCTCTGGAAACACCATATATTTT. Amino acids: CASKKSSGNTIYF.